Detailed here is one T cell receptor beta chain. Its antigen is not identified. The sample comes from a study of beta chain features in type 1 diabetes. Germline lookup yields CDR1 SGHTA and CDR2 FQGNSA. Trimming removed 5 bases at V and 0 bases at J, with 20 bases between. The CDR3 extends over 19 amino acids. Findings of the study overall: A moderate, significant TCRB CDR3 shortening appeared in type 1 diabetes across four CD4+ subsets.

The study reverse transcribed the entire isolated RNA, so it sequenced expressed TCRB transcripts. The assay was immunoSEQ multiplex PCR, and TCRdb's table has in-frame clones only and misses some. This sample carries hundreds of thousands of clones, 13% of them seen once, and the ten largest clones take about 0.02%. The sample taken for sequencing was naive CD4+ T cells from blood. V gene TRBV7-2 combines with J gene TRBJ2-6, with D possibly called TRBD1 or TRBD2 (5 bases each). This TCR was recovered from a man aged 18 to 29 with type 1 diabetes. The CDR3 sequence: CASSQEARQGRSGANVLTF. CDR3 sequence (DNA): TGTGCCAGCAGCCAGGAGGCTCGCCAGGGCCGCTCTGGGGCCAACGTCCTGACTTTC. The full variable domain, with the rest looked up from reference TRBV7-2 and TRBJ2-6, is GAGVSQSPSNKVTEKGKDVELRCDPISGHTALYWYRQSLGQGLEFLIYFQGNSAPDKSGLPSDRFSAERTGGSVSTLTIQRTQQEDSAVYLCASSQEARQGRSGANVLTFGAGSRLTVL.